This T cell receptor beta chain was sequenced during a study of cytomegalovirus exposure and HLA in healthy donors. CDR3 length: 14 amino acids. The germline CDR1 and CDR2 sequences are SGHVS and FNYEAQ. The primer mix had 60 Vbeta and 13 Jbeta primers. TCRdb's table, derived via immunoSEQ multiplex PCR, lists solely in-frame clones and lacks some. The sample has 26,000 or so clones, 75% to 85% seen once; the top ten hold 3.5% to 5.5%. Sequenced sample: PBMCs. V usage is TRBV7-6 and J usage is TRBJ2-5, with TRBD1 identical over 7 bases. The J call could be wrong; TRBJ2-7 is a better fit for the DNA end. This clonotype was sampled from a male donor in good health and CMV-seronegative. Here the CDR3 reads CASSPWRQGYEQYF. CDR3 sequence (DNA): TGTGCCAGCAGCCCCTGGAGACAGGGCTACGAGCAGTACTTC.